This is a list of T cell receptor beta chains from one sample in a study of blood T cell repertoires in COVID-19. Assay: immunoSEQ multiplex PCR; the TCRdb copy retains only in-frame clones and omits some. The sample shows about 190,000 clones, 86% of them seen only once. Sequencing used PBMCs or T cells enriched from blood (not recorded which). The source of these receptors is a man in his forties or fifties with acute COVID-19. Both conserved end residues are part of each CDR3. The D gene is left open where the match is weak. Clone size is not always given. Where it is, it says once, few, many or a class for expanded clones.

d_call clone_size j_call v_call cdr3_nt cdr3_aa
TRBD2 - TRBJ2-1 TRBV5-1 TGCGCCAGCAGCTCAGGCTACTCTAGCGGGAGGAACTACAATGAGCAGTTCTTC CASSSGYSSGRNYNEQFF
TRBD2 - TRBJ2-3 TRBV28 TGTGCCAGCAGTTCGAGCGGGAGGGGATTAGATACGCAGTATTTT CASSSSGRGLDTQYF
- - TRBJ1-5 TRBV12-5 TGTGCTAGTGCCCTCGACAGTCTTAATCAGCCCCAGCATTTT CASALDSLNQPQHF
TRBD1 - TRBJ1-5 TRBV7-6 TGTGCCAGCAGCTTAGTACAGGGGTTCAACAATCAGCCCCAGCATTTT CASSLVQGFNNQPQHF
- - TRBJ1-2 TRBV19 TGTGCCAGTAGGGGTCCAGGGGAACATGGCTACACCTTC CASRGPGEHGYTF
TRBD2 - TRBJ2-7 TRBV6-2/TRBV6-3 TGTGCCAGCAGTAGCGGGGGTCTTAGGTCCTACGAGCAGTACTTC CASSSGGLRSYEQYF
- - TRBJ1-2 TRBV2 TGTGCCAGCACCCCAACCTCCCCCGGACAGAGTTTCTATGGCTACACCTTC CASTPTSPGQSFYGYTF
- - TRBJ1-5 TRBV12-3/TRBV12-4 TGTGCCAGCAGTTTCCAGGGTGTGCCCCAGCATTTT CASSFQGVPQHF
TRBD1 - TRBJ1-1 TRBV7-2 TGTGCCAGCAGCCAGGGGGTGAACACTGAAGCTTTCTTT CASSQGVNTEAFF
- - TRBJ1-5 TRBV27 TGTGCCAGCAGTCCCCTTCGGGGGTCCCACCAGCCCCAGCATTTT CASSPLRGSHQPQHF
TRBD2 once TRBJ2-7 TRBV27 TGTGCCAGCAGTACCAGACTAGCGGGAGGGCCCAACGAGCAGTACTTC CASSTRLAGGPNEQYF
TRBD2 once TRBJ2-7 TRBV27 TGTGCCAGCAGTTCAAGACTAGCGGGAGGGCAAGAGCAGTACTTC CASSSRLAGGQEQYF
TRBD2 - TRBJ2-7 TRBV7-2 TGTGCCAGCAGCCCGGGGGGAGCGGGAGACTACGAGCAGTACTTC CASSPGGAGDYEQYF
TRBD1 - TRBJ1-4 TRBV7-9 TGTGCCAGCAGCTTAGAGGGGGCACAGTTTTTT CASSLEGAQFF
- - TRBJ2-7 TRBV6-5 TGTGCCAGCAGCCCCGCAGCTAGCTCCTACGAGCAGTACTTC CASSPAASSYEQYF
- - TRBJ2-3 TRBV9 TGTGCCAGCAGCGTAGCTGGGGGGTCGGGGACAGATACGCAGTATTTT CASSVAGGSGTDTQYF
TRBD1 - TRBJ2-5 TRBV4-1 TGCGCCAGCAGCCAAGAAACAGGGGTAGAGACCCAGTACTTC CASSQETGVETQYF
TRBD2 - TRBJ2-7 TRBV7-2 TGTGCCAGCAGCCTCAGGACTAGCGGGCGACCCGGAGAGCAGTACTTC CASSLRTSGRPGEQYF
TRBD1 - TRBJ2-1 TRBV5-4 TGTGCCAGCAGATTTGGCGGGACAGGGGTCTACAATGAGCAGTTCTTC CASRFGGTGVYNEQFF
TRBD1 - TRBJ1-5 TRBV19 TGTGCCAGTAGGACACCGGGACAGATAGATCAGCCCCAGCATTTT CASRTPGQIDQPQHF
- - TRBJ1-5 TRBV21-1 TGTGCCCCGACCACAGGGGAGAAGGGCAATCAGCCCCAGCATTTT CAPTTGEKGNQPQHF
TRBD2 few TRBJ2-1 TRBV2 TGTGCCAGCACTAGCGGGAGCAGCTCCTACAATGAGCAGTTCTTC CASTSGSSSYNEQFF
TRBD1 - TRBJ2-5 TRBV5-1 TGCGCCAGCAGCTTCAGGACAGGCGCCAAAGAGACCCAGTACTTC CASSFRTGAKETQYF
- - TRBJ2-5 TRBV18 TGTGCCAGCTCACCACTACAGCAAGAGACCCAGTACTTC CASSPLQQETQYF
- - TRBJ1-3 TRBV9 TGTGCCAGCAGCGAACCGGGACAACAACCCGCGGGCTCTGGAAACACCATATATTTT CASSEPGQQPAGSGNTIYF